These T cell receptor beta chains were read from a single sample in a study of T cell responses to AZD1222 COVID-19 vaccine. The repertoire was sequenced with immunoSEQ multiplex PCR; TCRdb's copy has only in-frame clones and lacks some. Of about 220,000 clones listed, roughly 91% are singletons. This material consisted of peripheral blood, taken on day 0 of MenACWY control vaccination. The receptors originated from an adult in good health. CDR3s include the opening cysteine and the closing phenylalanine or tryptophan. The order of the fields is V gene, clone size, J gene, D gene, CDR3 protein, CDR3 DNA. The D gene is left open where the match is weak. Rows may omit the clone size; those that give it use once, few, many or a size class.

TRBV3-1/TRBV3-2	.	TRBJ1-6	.	CASSQAQGNSPLHF	TGTGCCAGCAGCCAAGCGCAGGGGAATTCACCCCTCCACTTT
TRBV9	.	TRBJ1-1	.	CASSVGVPDTEAFF	TGTGCCAGCAGCGTAGGGGTTCCGGACACTGAAGCTTTCTTT
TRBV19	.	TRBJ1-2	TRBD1	CASSLGTGGYGYTF	TGTGCCAGTAGTTTGGGGACAGGTGGCTATGGCTACACCTTC
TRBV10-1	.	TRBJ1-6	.	CASSTDTARSPLHF	TGCGCCAGCAGTACGGACACGGCTCGTTCACCCCTCCACTTT
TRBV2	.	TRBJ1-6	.	CASEGSNSPLHF	TGTGCCAGCGAGGGATCAAATTCACCCCTCCACTTT
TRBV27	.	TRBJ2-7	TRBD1	CASSSRDRAYEQYF	TGTGCCAGCAGTTCCCGGGACAGGGCCTACGAGCAGTACTTC
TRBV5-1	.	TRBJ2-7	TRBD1	CASSLAKRTGRREQYF	TGCGCCAGCAGCTTGGCCAAGAGGACAGGGCGTAGGGAGCAGTACTTC
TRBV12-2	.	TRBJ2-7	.	CASRLALGDSTLYEQYF	TGTGCAAGTCGCTTAGCGCTGGGGGACAGCACACTGTACGAGCAGTACTTC
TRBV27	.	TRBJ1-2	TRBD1	CASSPREGGGYGYTF	TGTGCCAGCAGTCCTCGGGAAGGGGGCGGCTATGGCTACACCTTC
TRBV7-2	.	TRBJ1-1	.	CASSLDWGTEAFF	TGTGCCAGCAGCTTAGACTGGGGGACTGAAGCTTTCTTT
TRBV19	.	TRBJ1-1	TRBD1	CASITGGAGNTEAFF	TGTGCCAGTATCACAGGGGGCGCAGGGAACACTGAAGCTTTCTTT
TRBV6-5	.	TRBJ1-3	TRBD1	CASSYDRGHGNTIYF	TGTGCCAGCAGTTACGACAGGGGGCATGGAAACACCATATATTTT
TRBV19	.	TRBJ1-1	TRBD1	CASSSWTGRRTEAFF	TGTGCCAGTAGTTCCTGGACAGGGAGGAGAACTGAAGCTTTCTTT
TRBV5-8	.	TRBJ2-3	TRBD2	CASSRSGGSTDTQYF	TGTGCCAGCAGTAGAAGCGGGGGGAGCACAGATACGCAGTATTTT
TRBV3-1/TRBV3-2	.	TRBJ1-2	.	CASSPSDSGYTF	TGTGCCAGCAGCCCCTCGGACTCTGGCTACACCTTC
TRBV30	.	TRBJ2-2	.	CAWRADITKTGELFF	TGTGCCTGGAGGGCGGACATAACGAAAACCGGGGAGCTGTTTTTT
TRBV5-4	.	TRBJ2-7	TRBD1	CASSQKGGQAYYEQYF	TGTGCCAGCAGCCAGAAAGGGGGACAGGCTTACTACGAGCAGTACTTC
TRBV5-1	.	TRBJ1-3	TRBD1	CASSLGSTGGENTIYF	TGCGCCAGCAGCTTGGGAAGTACAGGGGGCGAAAACACCATATATTTT
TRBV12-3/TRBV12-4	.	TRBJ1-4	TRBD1	CASRGGGEKLFF	TGTGCCAGCAGAGGGGGCGGAGAAAAACTGTTTTTT
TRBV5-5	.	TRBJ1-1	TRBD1	CASSPGTVNTEAFF	TGTGCCAGCAGCCCCGGGACAGTGAACACTGAAGCTTTCTTT
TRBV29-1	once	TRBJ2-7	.	CSGGHNYEQYF	TGCAGCGGGGGACATAACTACGAGCAGTACTTC
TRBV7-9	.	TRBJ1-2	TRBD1	CASSRGQGFNYGYTF	TGTGCCAGCAGCAGGGGACAGGGGTTTAACTATGGCTACACCTTC
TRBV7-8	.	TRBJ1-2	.	CASSLGQVDYGYTF	TGTGCCAGCAGCTTAGGGCAGGTAGACTATGGCTACACCTTC
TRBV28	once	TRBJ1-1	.	CASSFVVLGGEAFF	TGTGCCAGCAGCTTTGTCGTCTTAGGTGGTGAAGCTTTCTTT
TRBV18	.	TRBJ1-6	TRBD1	CASSPVGQGLSSYNSPLHF	TGTGCCAGCTCACCAGTGGGACAGGGATTGAGCTCCTATAATTCACCCCTCCACTTT
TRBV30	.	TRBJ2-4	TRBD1	CAWSRDRVFKNIQYF	TGTGCCTGGAGCCGGGACAGGGTATTCAAAAACATTCAGTACTTC
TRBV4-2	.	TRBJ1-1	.	CASSQSDRLMNTEAFF	TGTGCCAGCAGCCAATCGGACAGACTCATGAACACTGAAGCTTTCTTT
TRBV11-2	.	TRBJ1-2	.	CASRGWEAGDNYGYTF	TGTGCCAGCAGGGGTTGGGAGGCAGGCGATAACTATGGCTACACCTTC
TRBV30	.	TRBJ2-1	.	CAWSILGGGKNEQFF	TGTGCCTGGAGTATTTTAGGCGGTGGCAAAAATGAGCAGTTCTTC
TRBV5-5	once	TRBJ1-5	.	CASSLNDNQPQHF	TGTGCCAGCAGCTTGAATGACAATCAGCCCCAGCATTTT
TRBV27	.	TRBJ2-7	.	CASSFSNNYEQYF	TGTGCCAGCAGTTTCTCCAATAACTACGAGCAGTACTTC